These T cell receptor beta chains were read from a single sample in a study of T-cell reconstitution after alpha-beta-depleted transplantation in children. TCRdb re-analysed the PCR reads in MiXCR, keeping a single row per CDR3 protein. This table has some 200,000 distinct CDR3 sequences, 6.6% appearing once. The sample was PBMCs, taken before TCRalphabeta/CD19-depleted stem cell transplant. The source of these receptors is a boy aged 2-15 years with acute lymphoblastic leukemia, due to receive a stem cell transplant. Both conserved end residues are part of each CDR3. Each record gives: clone size, D gene, J gene, V gene, CDR3 protein, CDR3 DNA. The D gene is left open where the match is weak. Clone size appears in some rows only: once, few, many, or a class for an expanded clone.

clone size: .
D gene: TRBD2
J gene: TRBJ2-1
V gene: TRBV2
CDR3 protein: CASSESGTIFYNEQFF
CDR3 DNA: TGTGCCAGCAGTGAGAGCGGGACTATTTTCTACAATGAGCAGTTCTTC

clone size: few
D gene: TRBD1
J gene: TRBJ1-2
V gene: TRBV11-2
CDR3 protein: CASSRRDRFIYGYTF
CDR3 DNA: TGTGCCAGCAGCCGCCGGGACAGGTTTATCTATGGCTACACCTTC

clone size: .
D gene: TRBD1
J gene: TRBJ1-1
V gene: TRBV3-1
CDR3 protein: CASSHDRGITEAFF
CDR3 DNA: TGTGCCAGCAGCCACGACAGGGGTATCACTGAAGCTTTCTTT

clone size: .
D gene: .
J gene: TRBJ2-3
V gene: TRBV27
CDR3 protein: CASARGGGGTDTQYF
CDR3 DNA: TGTGCCAGCGCCCGAGGGGGAGGGGGCACAGATACGCAGTATTTT

clone size: .
D gene: .
J gene: TRBJ2-2
V gene: TRBV7-3
CDR3 protein: CASSPAVEDGELFF
CDR3 DNA: TGTGCCAGCAGCCCCGCTGTGGAGGACGGGGAGCTGTTTTTT

clone size: many
D gene: TRBD1
J gene: TRBJ2-7
V gene: TRBV28
CDR3 protein: CASSSTGTGAHEQYF
CDR3 DNA: TGTGCCAGCAGTTCAACCGGGACAGGGGCACACGAGCAGTACTTC

clone size: .
D gene: .
J gene: TRBJ2-1
V gene: TRBV7-2
CDR3 protein: CASSFWMRAEQFF
CDR3 DNA: TGTGCCAGCAGCTTTTGGATGAGAGCTGAGCAGTTCTTC

clone size: many
D gene: .
J gene: TRBJ1-5
V gene: TRBV6-5
CDR3 protein: CASSYSSSDRSGHQPQHF
CDR3 DNA: TGTGCCAGCAGTTACTCATCTTCGGACCGATCAGGCCATCAGCCCCAGCATTTT

clone size: .
D gene: TRBD1
J gene: TRBJ1-1
V gene: TRBV28
CDR3 protein: CASSTDRGYTEAFF
CDR3 DNA: TGTGCCAGCAGTACCGACAGGGGCTACACTGAAGCTTTCTTT

clone size: many
D gene: TRBD2
J gene: TRBJ2-3
V gene: TRBV6-4
CDR3 protein: CASSDSRGGGTDTQYF
CDR3 DNA: TGTGCCAGCAGTGACTCGCGCGGGGGGGGCACAGATACGCAGTATTTT

clone size: few
D gene: .
J gene: TRBJ1-2
V gene: TRBV3-1
CDR3 protein: CASSQGQTYGYTF
CDR3 DNA: TGTGCCAGCAGCCAAGGGCAGACCTATGGCTACACCTTC

clone size: .
D gene: .
J gene: TRBJ1-1
V gene: TRBV19
CDR3 protein: CASSMVEYAEAFF
CDR3 DNA: TGTGCCAGTAGTATGGTGGAATACGCTGAAGCTTTCTTT

clone size: .
D gene: .
J gene: TRBJ2-7
V gene: TRBV13
CDR3 protein: CASRSGRTNYEQYF
CDR3 DNA: TGTGCCAGCAGGAGCGGACGGACAAACTACGAGCAGTACTTC

clone size: many
D gene: .
J gene: TRBJ2-5
V gene: TRBV7-9
CDR3 protein: CASSPSETQYF
CDR3 DNA: TGTGCCAGCAGCCCCTCAGAGACCCAGTACTTC

clone size: many
D gene: .
J gene: TRBJ2-7
V gene: TRBV20-1
CDR3 protein: CSARTWGGSYEQYF
CDR3 DNA: TGCAGTGCTAGAACCTGGGGTGGCTCCTACGAGCAGTACTTC

clone size: many
D gene: TRBD1
J gene: TRBJ2-3
V gene: TRBV4-3
CDR3 protein: CASSLSYGTGWTDTQYF
CDR3 DNA: TGCGCCAGCAGCCTAAGTTACGGGACAGGGTGGACAGATACGCAGTATTTT

clone size: many
D gene: TRBD1
J gene: TRBJ1-1
V gene: TRBV3-1
CDR3 protein: CASSQMGQGDEAFF
CDR3 DNA: TGTGCCAGCAGCCAGATGGGACAGGGAGACGAGGCTTTCTTT

clone size: few
D gene: .
J gene: TRBJ1-2
V gene: TRBV6-4
CDR3 protein: CASSDAGGSGYTF
CDR3 DNA: TGTGCCAGCAGTGACGCGGGGGGCTCTGGCTACACCTTC

clone size: .
D gene: .
J gene: TRBJ1-1
V gene: TRBV5-1
CDR3 protein: CASSLDRVAFF
CDR3 DNA: TGCGCCAGCAGCTTGGATAGGGTAGCTTTCTTT

clone size: many
D gene: .
J gene: TRBJ1-1
V gene: TRBV29-1
CDR3 protein: CSVRWTEAFF
CDR3 DNA: TGCAGCGTTAGATGGACGGAAGCTTTCTTT

clone size: .
D gene: .
J gene: TRBJ1-1
V gene: TRBV6-1
CDR3 protein: CASRGVNTEAFF
CDR3 DNA: TGTGCCAGCAGGGGGGTTAACACTGAAGCTTTCTTT

clone size: .
D gene: .
J gene: TRBJ2-2
V gene: TRBV7-7
CDR3 protein: CASSSGTFTGELFF
CDR3 DNA: TGTGCCAGCAGCTCCGGGACTTTCACCGGGGAGCTGTTTTTT

clone size: few
D gene: .
J gene: TRBJ2-7
V gene: TRBV7-9
CDR3 protein: CASSPTLATYEQYF
CDR3 DNA: TGTGCCAGCAGCCCGACCTTAGCGACCTACGAGCAGTACTTC

clone size: many
D gene: .
J gene: TRBJ2-2
V gene: TRBV7-2
CDR3 protein: CASSLGPASDGELFF
CDR3 DNA: TGTGCCAGCAGCTTAGGGCCAGCCTCTGACGGGGAGCTGTTTTTT

clone size: .
D gene: TRBD1
J gene: TRBJ2-3
V gene: TRBV12-3/TRBV12-4
CDR3 protein: CASCLDFLPGQTPTDTQYF
CDR3 DNA: TGTGCCAGCTGTTTAGACTTCTTACCGGGACAGACCCCCACAGATACGCAGTATTTT

clone size: .
D gene: .
J gene: TRBJ2-5
V gene: TRBV7-9
CDR3 protein: CASSFVRGLQETQYF
CDR3 DNA: TGTGCCAGCAGCTTTGTTCGCGGATTACAAGAGACCCAGTACTTC

clone size: .
D gene: .
J gene: TRBJ2-7
V gene: TRBV2
CDR3 protein: CASRIDRPYEQYF
CDR3 DNA: TGTGCCAGCAGGATCGACAGACCCTACGAGCAGTACTTC

clone size: many
D gene: .
J gene: TRBJ2-6
V gene: TRBV30
CDR3 protein: CACGANVLTF
CDR3 DNA: TGTGCCTGCGGGGCCAACGTCCTGACTTTC

clone size: .
D gene: TRBD2
J gene: TRBJ2-7
V gene: TRBV7-9
CDR3 protein: CASSLTGGAYEQYF
CDR3 DNA: TGTGCCAGCAGCTTAACGGGGGGAGCTTACGAGCAGTACTTC

clone size: few
D gene: .
J gene: TRBJ2-7
V gene: TRBV9
CDR3 protein: CASSASGTNEQYF
CDR3 DNA: TGTGCCAGCAGCGCATCCGGGACGAACGAGCAGTACTTC

clone size: many
D gene: .
J gene: TRBJ2-1
V gene: TRBV3-1
CDR3 protein: CASSHFREQFF
CDR3 DNA: TGTGCCAGCAGCCATTTCCGTGAGCAGTTCTTC

clone size: few
D gene: .
J gene: TRBJ2-1
V gene: TRBV5-1
CDR3 protein: CASSLGPSDEQFF
CDR3 DNA: TGCGCCAGCAGCTTGGGACCATCCGATGAGCAGTTCTTC

clone size: many
D gene: TRBD1
J gene: TRBJ2-7
V gene: TRBV20-1
CDR3 protein: CSAGTVGIGSYEQYF
CDR3 DNA: TGCAGTGCAGGGACAGTAGGGATAGGGAGCTACGAGCAGTACTTC

clone size: many
D gene: .
J gene: TRBJ2-7
V gene: TRBV6-2/TRBV6-3
CDR3 protein: CASRPEPPYEQYF
CDR3 DNA: TGTGCCAGCAGGCCAGAACCACCCTACGAGCAGTACTTC

clone size: .
D gene: .
J gene: TRBJ1-2
V gene: TRBV20-1
CDR3 protein: CSATERPAPYGYTF
CDR3 DNA: TGCAGTGCTACTGAGAGGCCGGCTCCGTATGGCTACACCTTC

clone size: .
D gene: .
J gene: TRBJ2-1
V gene: TRBV12-3/TRBV12-4
CDR3 protein: CACKRIYNEQFF
CDR3 DNA: TGTGCCTGTAAGAGGATTTACAATGAGCAGTTCTTC

clone size: .
D gene: TRBD1
J gene: TRBJ2-7
V gene: TRBV28
CDR3 protein: CASSSGQPIYEQYF
CDR3 DNA: TGTGCCAGCAGTTCGGGACAGCCTATCTACGAGCAGTACTTC

clone size: medium-sized
D gene: .
J gene: TRBJ1-1
V gene: TRBV29-1
CDR3 protein: CSVQGPEGAFF
CDR3 DNA: TGCAGCGTTCAGGGACCCGAGGGAGCTTTCTTT

clone size: many
D gene: .
J gene: TRBJ2-7
V gene: TRBV28
CDR3 protein: CASSLVAVVPSNEQYF
CDR3 DNA: TGTGCCAGCAGTTTGGTAGCGGTCGTACCCTCCAACGAGCAGTACTTC

clone size: few
D gene: TRBD1
J gene: TRBJ2-7
V gene: TRBV28
CDR3 protein: CASSLHLGQVNYEQYF
CDR3 DNA: TGTGCCAGCAGTTTACATCTAGGACAGGTTAACTACGAGCAGTACTTC

clone size: .
D gene: .
J gene: TRBJ2-7
V gene: TRBV11-1
CDR3 protein: CASSLLKSSGPGSSYEQYF
CDR3 DNA: TGTGCCAGCAGCCTGTTGAAGTCAAGCGGTCCCGGTAGCTCCTACGAGCAGTACTTC

clone size: many
D gene: .
J gene: TRBJ2-1
V gene: TRBV5-1
CDR3 protein: CASSLRAGEGNEQFF
CDR3 DNA: TGCGCCAGCAGCTTGAGGGCAGGGGAAGGCAATGAGCAGTTCTTC

clone size: .
D gene: .
J gene: TRBJ2-7
V gene: TRBV4-2
CDR3 protein: CASSQDIGSGTSYEQYF
CDR3 DNA: TGTGCCAGCAGCCAAGATATTGGTTCCGGGACATCCTACGAGCAGTACTTC

clone size: .
D gene: TRBD1
J gene: TRBJ2-7
V gene: TRBV14
CDR3 protein: CASSQVGGSGQPAYEQYF
CDR3 DNA: TGTGCCAGCAGCCAAGTCGGCGGGTCGGGACAGCCAGCCTACGAGCAGTACTTC

clone size: few
D gene: .
J gene: TRBJ2-7
V gene: TRBV3-1
CDR3 protein: CASSDAGGTTYEQYF
CDR3 DNA: TGTGCCAGCAGCGACGCAGGGGGGACCACCTACGAGCAGTACTTC

clone size: few
D gene: .
J gene: TRBJ1-1
V gene: TRBV7-9
CDR3 protein: CASSLVQGETEAFF
CDR3 DNA: TGTGCCAGCAGCTTAGTTCAGGGTGAAACTGAAGCTTTCTTT

clone size: few
D gene: .
J gene: TRBJ2-7
V gene: TRBV5-1
CDR3 protein: CAIRSASGIGYEQYF
CDR3 DNA: TGCGCCATCAGATCAGCGTCAGGAATCGGCTACGAGCAGTACTTC

clone size: few
D gene: TRBD1
J gene: TRBJ2-3
V gene: TRBV5-1
CDR3 protein: CASTAGQGSTDTQYF
CDR3 DNA: TGCGCCAGCACCGCTGGACAGGGCAGCACAGATACGCAGTATTTT

clone size: many
D gene: .
J gene: TRBJ2-2
V gene: TRBV20-1
CDR3 protein: CSASFGGAGGELFF
CDR3 DNA: TGCAGTGCTAGCTTTGGGGGGGCCGGCGGGGAGCTGTTTTTT

clone size: many
D gene: .
J gene: TRBJ2-5
V gene: TRBV5-1
CDR3 protein: CASSLAALSQETQYF
CDR3 DNA: TGCGCCAGCAGCTTGGCGGCCCTGAGCCAAGAGACCCAGTACTTC

clone size: many
D gene: .
J gene: TRBJ1-2
V gene: TRBV9
CDR3 protein: CASSRNPSAGDGYTF
CDR3 DNA: TGTGCCAGCAGCAGAAATCCCAGCGCGGGCGATGGCTACACCTTC